Presented here are 32 T cell receptor beta chains from one specimen sequenced in a study of human T cells and chemical hapten exposure. TCRdb recomputed calls from the RACE reads with MiXCR, one row per CDR3 protein. In the table there are some 99,000 distinct CDR3 sequences, 9% to 9.5% of which are singletons. The sample's time point: patch test 2, 6 weeks after DPC sensitization. Treatment here: therapeutic diphenylcyclopropenone sensitization with weekly scalp DPC. This specimen consisted of whole blood, obtained in connection with sensitization to the hapten diphenylcyclopropenone (DPC). The receptors come from a woman in her thirties or forties with alopecia areata. Some clones in this sample may be carry-over from other donors' samples.

This clonotype was found a few times. The CDR3 DNA reads as TGTGCCAGCAGCGTAGAAGGAGTTGGGTCCTATGGCTACACCTTC. Protein sequence: CASSVEGVGSYGYTF. This chain uses TRBV9 with TRBJ1-2; D gene ambiguous. CDR1 and CDR2 from the germline V gene are SGDLS and YYNGEE. CDR3 length: 15 residues. V was clipped by 0 bases and J by 4 bases, with 13 bases between them.

There are a few counts of this clonotype. V gene TRBV10-2 combines with J gene TRBJ2-7; D is uncertain. The CDR3 covers 13 residues. Germline CDR1 WSHSY, CDR2 SAAADI. V lost 2 bases and J 2 bases, leaving 7 bases between the germline ends. The CDR3 DNA sequence: TGCGCCAGCAGTGAGGGCAGAACCTACGAGCAGTACTTC. Amino acid sequence: CASSEGRTYEQYF.

DNA for the CDR3: TGTGCCAGCAGCCAAGACAGGGGGTCGCCCTACGAGCAGTACTTC. Its translation: CASSQDRGSPYEQYF. The genes are TRBV4-2 and TRBJ2-7; TRBD1 matches 7 bases. The trim removed 0 bases at V and 2 bases at J, leaving 4 bases unmatched. The CDR3 consists of 15 residues. Germline V gives CDR1 LGHNA, CDR2 YNFKEQ.

There are a few counts of this clonotype. The rearrangement joins TRBV6-5 to TRBJ1-4; 7 bases match TRBD1. Germline CDR1 and CDR2: MNHEY and SVGAGI. Germline trimming cut 2 bases from V and 8 bases from J; bases unmatched to any gene: 8. This CDR3 has 15 residues. CDR3 amino acids: CASSYTGAVGEKLFF. Here the CDR3 DNA reads TGTGCCAGCAGTTACACAGGGGCGGTAGGGGAAAAACTGTTTTTT.

This clonotype was picked up many times. The chain uses TRBV20-1 and TRBJ1-4; 7 bases align to TRBD1. With V trimmed by 2 bases and J by 3 bases, 0 bases remained unmatched. The CDR3 sequence is 13 residues long. Germline V gene sequence: CDR1 DFQATT, CDR2 SNEGSKA (reference sequence). CDR3 sequence: CSARQGANEKLFF. The CDR3 DNA is TGCAGTGCTAGACAGGGGGCTAATGAAAAACTGTTTTTT.

This clonotype was seen repeatedly, ten times or more. The V and J genes are TRBV27 and TRBJ1-5; maybe TRBD1 (5 bases). V lost 3 bases and J 5 bases, leaving 11 bases between the germline ends. The CDR3 is 14 amino acids. Germline V gives CDR1 MNHEY, CDR2 SMNVEV (reference sequence). This CDR3 reads CASSLGRVDQPQHF. CDR3 coding DNA: TGTGCCAGCAGTTTGGGCAGGGTCGATCAGCCCCAGCATTTT.

This clonotype came up many times. The germline gene is not matched at one end of the junction; a read error may be the cause. This chain uses TRBV6-5 with TRBJ1-6; tentative D call: TRBD1 (5 bases). Per germline, CDR1 MNHEY and CDR2 SVGAGI. The CDR3 is made up of 13 amino acids. CDR3 loop: CASTYTGGTPLHF. CDR3 DNA: TGTGCCAGCACTTACACCGGGGGTACACCCCTCCACTTT.

The chain has TRBV10-2 and TRBJ2-1; 8 bases fit TRBD2. CDR3 length equals 18 residues. Germline V gene lookup returns CDR1 WSHSY and CDR2 SAAADI. Germline trimming cut 5 bases from V and 0 bases from J; bases unmatched to any gene: 12. As DNA, the CDR3 is TGCGCCAGCAGTTTGGAGGGTAGCGGGACGAGCTCCTACAATGAGCAGTTCTTC. Translation gives CASSLEGSGTSSYNEQFF.

This clonotype was found a few times. The rearrangement links TRBV12-3 or TRBV12-4 to TRBJ1-3; D is perhaps TRBD1 (5 bases). V lost 6 bases and J 9 bases, leaving 18 bases between the germline ends. This CDR3 is built from 14 residues. The CDR3 nucleotides read TGTGCCAGCAGACCACAGGTGACCGGGGTCACCATATATTTT. Translation gives CASRPQVTGVTIYF.

This chain joins TRBV20-1 and TRBJ2-2; D unclear. Looked up from germline, CDR1 is DFQATT and CDR2 is SNEGSKA (reference sequence). V was shortened by 3 bases and J by 2 bases, with 10 bases between the two germline ends. This CDR3 is built from 14 residues. CDR3 bases: TGCAGTGCTAGTAGCTCTTTCAACACCGGGGAGCTGTTTTTT. Protein: CSASSSFNTGELFF.

This clonotype was recorded a few times. V usage is TRBV7-2 and J usage is TRBJ2-7; 10 positions match TRBD2. The germline gives CDR1 SGHTA, CDR2 FQGNSA. V gave up 9 bases and J gave up 5 bases; unmatched junction bases: 4. The CDR3 consists of 12 residues. The DNA of the CDR3 is TGTGCCAGTCGGACTAGCGGAAACGAGCAGTACTTC. As protein: CASRTSGNEQYF.

This chain uses TRBV7-2 with TRBJ2-7; 7 positions match TRBD2. The CDR3 length is 15 residues. The germline CDR1 and CDR2 sequences are SGHTA and FQGNSA. The V and J ends lost 6 bases and 3 bases, in that order; junction bases with no gene match: 11. The CDR3 region has the DNA TGTGCCAGCAGAGACACCCGCGGGGGAATCTACGAGCAGTACTTC. Protein product: CASRDTRGGIYEQYF.

This clonotype was recorded a few times. This chain links TRBV5-6 with TRBJ1-2; D uncertain. The V gene's germline CDR1 is SGHDT and CDR2 YYEEEE. The CDR3 contains 11 residues. V shed 4 bases and J shed 11 bases, with 12 bases lying between them. The DNA of the CDR3 is TGTGCCAGCAGCACCGGCCCCGAGTACACCTTC. Translating it yields CASSTGPEYTF.

This clonotype was counted ten times or more. V is TRBV4-2 and J is TRBJ1-6; the D gene is possibly TRBD1 (6 bases). V was trimmed by 0 bases and J by 14 bases, leaving 20 bases between them. Germline values: CDR1 LGHNA, CDR2 YNFKEQ. The CDR3 loop spans 16 amino acids. In nucleotides, the CDR3 is TGTGCCAGCAGCCAAGACAGGACAGCATCCGATTCGGCCCTCCACTTT. Its translation: CASSQDRTASDSALHF.

In this sample, this clonotype turned up a few times. The J gene is TRBJ2-3, the V gene TRBV7-9, with a weak D call TRBD2 (6 bases). CDR3 length equals 16 residues. Deletions cut 5 bases from V and 0 bases from J, with 15 bases between. From germline, CDR1 is SEHNR and CDR2 FQNEAQ (reference sequence). In DNA, the CDR3 is TGTGCCAGCAGCCGATGGAGGGGCGAAAGCACAGATACGCAGTATTTT. Translated, it gives CASSRWRGESTDTQYF.

Many counts were recorded for this clonotype. The chain recombines TRBV7-9 with TRBJ1-2; D gene unclear. V was clipped by 1 base and J by 2 bases, with 8 bases between them. The CDR3 loop spans 14 amino acids. Germline V lookup: CDR1 SEHNR, CDR2 FQNEAQ (reference sequence). The CDR3 here is CASSLGAGNYGYTF. The CDR3 DNA follows: TGTGCCAGCAGCTTAGGTGCGGGGAACTATGGCTACACCTTC.

The CDR3 loop reads CASSIGDSNYGYTF. CDR3 DNA: TGTGCCAGCAGCATAGGGGACAGTAACTATGGCTACACCTTC. This chain links TRBV7-2 with TRBJ1-2, with 7 positions matching TRBD1. The J segment lost 1 base and the V segment lost 5 bases, leaving 4 bases of the junction unmatched. This CDR3 contains 14 residues. Germline values: CDR1 SGHTA, CDR2 FQGNSA.

This clonotype was seen ten or more times. The chain carries TRBV5-8 and TRBJ1-6; D gene ambiguous. Germline loops: CDR1 SGHTS, CDR2 YDEGEE. CDR3 length: 16 amino acids. V gave up 0 bases and J gave up 7 bases, with 14 bases separating them. CDR3 sequence: CASSLVAGRMNSPLHF. The CDR3, as DNA: TGTGCCAGCAGCTTGGTGGCAGGACGTATGAATTCACCCCTCCACTTT.

This clonotype was seen ten or more times. The chain employs TRBV3-1 and TRBJ2-7, with 8 bases fitting TRBD1. V lost 5 bases and J lost 3; bases outside the gene matches: 3. Germline loops: CDR1 LGHDT, CDR2 YNNKEL (reference sequence). This CDR3 is built from 13 residues. Written as DNA, the CDR3 is TGTGCCAGCAGCGGACAGGGCCTCTACGAGCAGTACTTC. Protein: CASSGQGLYEQYF.

This clonotype has a count of ten or more. The genes are TRBV6-1 and TRBJ1-2; D is unresolved. Germline V gives CDR1 MNHNS, CDR2 SASEGT. The V end lost 6 bases, the J end lost 5 bases, and 13 bases lay between the germline ends. The CDR3 is made up of 13 amino acids. The CDR3 sequence: CASRVTDLYGYTF. The CDR3 coding sequence is TGTGCCAGCAGAGTGACCGACCTTTATGGCTACACCTTC.

In this sample, this clonotype turned up many times. The chain links TRBV18 to TRBJ2-7; perhaps TRBD2 as D (6 bases). There are 15 residues in the CDR3. The V end lost 6 bases, the J end lost 1 base, and 16 bases lay between the germline ends. Germline CDR1 and CDR2: KGHSH and LQKENI. The CDR3 here is CASSPPGLLSYEQYF. The CDR3 coding sequence is TGTGCCAGCTCCCCCCCGGGACTGCTGTCCTACGAGCAGTACTTC.

This clonotype was counted many times. The chain has TRBV4-2 and TRBJ2-1, with 14 bases lining up with TRBD2. Germline trimming cut 4 bases from V and 4 bases from J; bases unmatched to any gene: 9. In germline, CDR1 is LGHNA, CDR2 YNFKEQ. The CDR3 totals 18 residues. As DNA, the CDR3 is TGTGCCAGCAGCCCTACCTGGACTAGCGGGGGGAGTTACAATGAGCAGTTCTTC. Translation gives CASSPTWTSGGSYNEQFF.

This clonotype was seen repeatedly, ten times or more. V is TRBV7-2 and J is TRBJ2-3, with a tentative D call TRBD2 (5 bases). Per germline, CDR1 SGHTA and CDR2 FQGNSA. This CDR3 region has 15 residues. The V and J ends lost 1 base and 6 bases respectively, with 14 bases between them. The CDR3 here is CASSLGGGYMDTQYF. CDR3 DNA: TGTGCCAGCAGCTTAGGAGGCGGGTATATGGATACGCAGTATTTT.

The rearrangement uses TRBV7-9 and TRBJ1-3; D might be TRBD1 (5 bases). Between the trimmed V and J ends, which lost 2 bases and 0 bases, there was a span of 8 bases. Per germline, CDR1 SEHNR and CDR2 FQNEAQ (reference sequence). This CDR3 has 15 residues. DNA for the CDR3: TGTGCCAGCAGCTTAAGACAGAACTCTGGAAACACCATATATTTT. The encoded protein is CASSLRQNSGNTIYF.

This clonotype showed up many times. J is TRBJ1-1 and V is TRBV20-1, with D unclear. V lost 1 base to trimming and J lost 7 bases, with 10 bases between them. Germline loops: CDR1 DFQATT, CDR2 SNEGSKA (reference sequence). The CDR3 has 12 residues. Here the CDR3 reads CSARASGREAFF. The CDR3 nucleotides are TGCAGTGCTAGAGCCTCGGGCCGTGAAGCTTTCTTT.

The chain carries TRBV7-8 and TRBJ1-1; 7 nucleotides agree with TRBD1. Germline CDR1 is SGHVS and CDR2 is FQNEAQ. The CDR3 covers 13 residues. Trimming cost V 5 bases and J 5 bases; bases outside gene matches: 5. CDR3 sequence: CASSARQGTEAFF. DNA for the CDR3: TGTGCCAGCAGCGCCCGACAGGGAACTGAAGCTTTCTTT.

The rearrangement joins TRBV29-1 to TRBJ1-1, with D possibly being TRBD1 (5 bases). Germline V lookup: CDR1 SQVTM, CDR2 ANQGSEA. Deletions cut 6 bases from V and 5 bases from J, with 10 bases between. The CDR3 runs to 11 residues. The CDR3 sequence: CSVRERTEAFF. DNA of the CDR3: TGCAGCGTCAGGGAACGAACTGAAGCTTTCTTT.

The V and J genes are TRBV11-2 and TRBJ2-7; 10 nucleotides line up with TRBD2. The CDR3 is 15 residues long. The ends lost 5 bases at V and 2 bases at J; junction bases unmatched: 6. The germline CDR1 and CDR2 sequences are SGHAT and FQNNGV. CDR3 amino acids: CASSPRTSGTYEQYF. CDR3 nucleotides: TGTGCCAGCAGCCCCCGGACTAGCGGAACCTACGAGCAGTACTTC.

This chain joins TRBV29-1 and TRBJ2-5; 9 bases are shared with TRBD1. With V trimmed by 7 bases and J by 5 bases, 11 bases remained unmatched. In germline, CDR1 is SQVTM, CDR2 ANQGSEA. This CDR3 is built from 14 residues. The CDR3 here is CSADPQGAEETQYF. The CDR3 nucleotides are TGCAGCGCCGATCCACAGGGGGCGGAGGAGACCCAGTACTTC. The full variable domain, its missing parts supplied by reference TRBV29-1 and TRBJ2-5, is SAVISQKPSRDICQRGTSLTIQCQVDSQVTMMFWYRQQPGQSLTLIATANQGSEATYESGFVIDKFPISRPNLTFSTLTVSNMSPEDSSIYLCSADPQGAEETQYFGPGTRLLVL.

The chain uses TRBV7-2 and TRBJ1-5; 8 bases are a match to TRBD1. Germline V gene lookup returns CDR1 SGHTA and CDR2 FQGNSA. The CDR3 is 14 amino acids. Trimming cost V 6 bases and J 11 bases; bases outside gene matches: 12. The CDR3 is CASSRGQGEGAQHF. The CDR3 coding sequence is TGTGCCAGCAGTCGAGGACAGGGCGAAGGGGCCCAGCATTTT.

This chain connects TRBV6-2 or TRBV6-3 to TRBJ1-5; weak D call: TRBD1 (6 bases). CDR1 and CDR2 from the germline V gene are MNHEY and SVGEGT. With 6 bases removed from V and 2 bases from J, the gap between germline ends came to 11 bases. This CDR3 contains 14 residues. CDR3 bases: TGTGCCAGCAGGGTCGCAGGGGGCAATCAGCCCCAGCATTTT. Translated: CASRVAGGNQPQHF.

In this sample, this clonotype turned up many times. This chain connects TRBV6-5 to TRBJ2-3; D is tentatively TRBD1 or TRBD2 (5 bases each). Trimming cost V 5 bases and J 3 bases, with 21 bases left between them. The germline gives CDR1 MNHEY, CDR2 SVGAGI. The CDR3 has 17 residues. CDR3 bases: TGTGCCAGCAGTCCCGGGGCGAAGCACCTCTTGACAGATACGCAGTATTTT. As protein: CASSPGAKHLLTDTQYF.